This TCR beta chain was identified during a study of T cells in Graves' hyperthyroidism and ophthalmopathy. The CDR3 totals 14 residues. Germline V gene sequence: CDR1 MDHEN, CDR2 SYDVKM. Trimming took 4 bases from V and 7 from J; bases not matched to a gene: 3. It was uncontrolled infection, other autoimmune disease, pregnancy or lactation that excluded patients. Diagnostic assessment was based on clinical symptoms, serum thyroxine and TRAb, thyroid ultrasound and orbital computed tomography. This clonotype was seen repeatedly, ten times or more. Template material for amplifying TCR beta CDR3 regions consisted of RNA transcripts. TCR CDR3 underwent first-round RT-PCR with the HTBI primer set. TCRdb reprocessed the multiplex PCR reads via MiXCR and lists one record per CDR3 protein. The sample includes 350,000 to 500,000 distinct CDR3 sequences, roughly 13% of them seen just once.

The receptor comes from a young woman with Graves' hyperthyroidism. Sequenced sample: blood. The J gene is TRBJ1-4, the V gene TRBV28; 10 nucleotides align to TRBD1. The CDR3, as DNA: TGTGCCAGCAGTTCGGGACAGGGGAGTGAAAAACTGTTTTTT. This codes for CASSSGQGSEKLFF. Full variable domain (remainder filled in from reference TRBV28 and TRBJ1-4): DVKVTQSSRYLVKRTGEKVFLECVQDMDHENMFWYRQDPGLGLRLIYFSYDVKMKEKGDIPEGYSVSREKKERFSLILESASTNQTSMYLCASSSGQGSEKLFFGSGTQLSVL.